The rows below give T cell receptor beta chains drawn from one sample of a study of cytomegalovirus exposure and HLA in healthy donors. The protocol was immunoSEQ multiplex PCR, while the TCRdb copy is restricted to in-frame clones and leaves out a portion. Of tens of thousands of clones in the sample, 81% are singletons; the top ten hold approximately 3%. Material for sequencing was PBMCs. Receptor source: a man aged 50 to 59 in good health and CMV-seronegative. Both conserved end residues are part of each CDR3. Each record gives: V gene, J gene, D gene, clone size, CDR3 DNA, CDR3 protein. D genes are given only for firm matches. Not every row has a clone size; where given, it reads once, few, many or a size class.

TRBV5-4	TRBJ2-1	NA	NA	TGTGCCAGCAGCCGGCAGGGGAGCTCCTACAATGAGCAGTTCTTC	CASSRQGSSYNEQFF
TRBV7-3	TRBJ2-7	NA	NA	TGTGCCAGCAGCTTAAACCCAGGATTACCCTACGAGCAGTACTTC	CASSLNPGLPYEQYF
TRBV14	TRBJ2-7	TRBD2	NA	TGTGCCAGCAGCCCTGTCGGGGGGGGCTCCTACGAGCAGTACTTC	CASSPVGGGSYEQYF
TRBV20-1	TRBJ1-1	NA	NA	TGCAGTGCTAGAGTGCATAGAACTTTCTTT	CSARVHRTFF
TRBV9	TRBJ2-2	NA	NA	TGTGCCAGCAGCCTTTGGGACACTTTTACCGCGAACACCGGGGAGCTGTTTTTT	CASSLWDTFTANTGELFF
TRBV7-8	TRBJ1-5	NA	NA	TGTGCCAGCAGCTTAGTCCGGACAGGCAATCAGCCCCAGCATTTT	CASSLVRTGNQPQHF
TRBV14	TRBJ2-1	TRBD2	NA	TGTGCCAGCAGCCGGGGCGGAAGCGGGAGAGGGAGTGAGCAGTTCTTC	CASSRGGSGRGSEQFF
TRBV28	TRBJ2-4	NA	NA	TGTGCCAGCAGTTTACCGCACCAGGGGCTGGCCAAAAACATTCAGTACTTC	CASSLPHQGLAKNIQYF
TRBV4-3	TRBJ2-2	NA	NA	TGCGCCAGCAGGACAAACGGGGGAAGCGCCGGGGAGCTGTTTTTT	CASRTNGGSAGELFF
TRBV14	TRBJ2-3	NA	NA	TGTGCCAGCAGCCAGGCCACCGGGACTCCTCTTGGCACAGATACGCAGTATTTT	CASSQATGTPLGTDTQYF
TRBV7-2	TRBJ2-7	NA	NA	TGTGCCAGCAGCCGTAGCTCCTACGAGCAGTACTTC	CASSRSSYEQYF
TRBV30	TRBJ1-1	NA	NA	TGTGCCTGGGCCCGGGGAATGAACACTGAAGCTTTCTTT	CAWARGMNTEAFF
TRBV28	TRBJ2-7	TRBD1	few	TGTGCCAGCAGTTCGGGGACAGGGGATTCTCTGCAGTACTTC	CASSSGTGDSLQYF
TRBV28	TRBJ1-3	TRBD1	NA	TGTGCCAGCAGTTTAGCAGGGGGCACTGGAAACACCATATATTTT	CASSLAGGTGNTIYF
TRBV6-4	TRBJ2-1	NA	NA	TGTGCCAGCAGTGAAAGGGGCAATGAGCAGTTCTTC	CASSERGNEQFF
TRBV18	TRBJ1-2	TRBD1	NA	TGTGCCAGCTCACCAGACAGGGCTCTTTTGTATGGCTACACCTTC	CASSPDRALLYGYTF
TRBV4-3	TRBJ2-5	NA	NA	TGCGCCAGCAGCCAAGATCGTACTCAACAAGAGACCCAGTACTTC	CASSQDRTQQETQYF
TRBV30	TRBJ1-2	NA	once	TGTGCCTGGAGCCCTGGATTAATCGGGGGGCAGGAGCAGGGCTACACCTTC	CAWSPGLIGGQEQGYTF
TRBV19	TRBJ2-7	TRBD2	few	TGTGCCAGTAGTATCTCGCTAGCGGGGGGTTACGAGCAGTACTTC	CASSISLAGGYEQYF
TRBV10-3	TRBJ2-7	TRBD2	NA	TGTGCCATCACCAGACTAGCGGGCCCCTACGAGCAGTACTTC	CAITRLAGPYEQYF
TRBV19	TRBJ1-4	NA	NA	TGTGCCAGTAATCACGGGAGTAATGAAAAACTGTTTTTT	CASNHGSNEKLFF
TRBV19	TRBJ1-5	NA	NA	TGTGCCAGTACCCTGGGACTTTCTTACAAGCCCCAGCATTTT	CASTLGLSYKPQHF
TRBV18	TRBJ2-3	TRBD2	once	TGTGCCAGCTCACGAGGGACTAGCGGGAGTGGAGATACGCAGTATTTT	CASSRGTSGSGDTQYF
TRBV7-2	TRBJ2-5	TRBD2	NA	TGTGCCAGCAGCTTAGAGAGGCGGGGGGAAGAGACCCAGTACTTC	CASSLERRGEETQYF
TRBV6-5	TRBJ1-5	NA	NA	TGTGCCAGCAGTGCCTGGCCGTCAGGGGATCAGCCCCAGCATTTT	CASSAWPSGDQPQHF
TRBV27	TRBJ2-7	TRBD2	NA	TGTGCCAGCAGTCGACTAGCGGGGTCGTGGGAGCAGTACTTC	CASSRLAGSWEQYF
TRBV6-5	TRBJ2-7	NA	NA	TGTGCCAGCAGTTACTCCGGCGGAACCTACGAGCAGTACTTC	CASSYSGGTYEQYF
TRBV9	TRBJ1-6	NA	NA	TGTGCCAGCAGCGTAGATACAGGGTATAATTCACCCCTCCACTTT	CASSVDTGYNSPLHF